Below, one T cell receptor beta chain is given with its context. The CDR3 loop spans 14 amino acids. V gave up 3 bases and J gave up 12 bases, with 17 bases separating them. Germline values: CDR1 MNHEY, CDR2 SMNVEV (reference sequence). This sample was included in a study of T cells in Graves' hyperthyroidism and ophthalmopathy. Overall study context: Peripheral blood sampling occurred at initial diagnosis, before any treatment.

Patients aged 18 to 65 had newly diagnosed hyperthyroidism of under 2 months' duration. Blood dates from first hyperthyroidism diagnosis, before any ophthalmopathy symptoms. It was over 9.5 ml of fresh peripheral blood that supplied the PBMCs. RNA transcripts gave rise to amplified TCR beta CDR3 regions. The TCR CDR3 was amplified in a first-round RT-PCR using the HTBI primer set. TCRdb reprocessed the multiplex PCR reads via MiXCR and lists one record per CDR3 protein. The table shows about 290,000 distinct CDR3 sequences, with about an eighth occurring only once. The TCR originated in a woman aged 25 to 39 with Graves' hyperthyroidism that later progressed to Graves' ophthalmopathy. The sequenced material came from blood. V gene TRBV27 combines with J gene TRBJ2-2; either TRBD1 or TRBD2 may fit D (5 bases each). CDR3 sequence: CASSFSGVPGKLFF. The DNA for the CDR3 is TGTGCCAGCAGTTTTTCCGGGGTCCCAGGGAAGCTGTTTTTT.